These T cell receptor beta chains were read from a single sample in a study of blood T cell repertoires in COVID-19. Method: immunoSEQ multiplex PCR; TCRdb's copy keeps in-frame clones and lacks some. There are around 700,000 clones in the sample; 80% to 90% occur only once, and more than 0.25% lies in the top ten. Sequencing was performed on peripheral blood. These receptors were collected from a woman between 18 and 30 years old with acute or convalescent COVID-19. Both conserved end residues are part of each CDR3. D genes are given only for firm matches. For some rows the clone size is stated as once, few or many, or as a class when expanded; others skip it.

clone_size	v_call	d_call	j_call	cdr3_aa	cdr3_nt
.	TRBV6-4	TRBD2	TRBJ2-2	CASSQGLADTGELFF	TGTGCCAGCAGTCAGGGACTAGCGGACACCGGGGAGCTGTTTTTT
.	TRBV9	.	TRBJ1-2	CASSVATGVRYGYTF	TGTGCCAGCAGCGTAGCTACGGGGGTGCGGTATGGCTACACCTTC
.	TRBV4-1	.	TRBJ2-7	CASSQEGVRGGEQYF	TGCGCCAGCAGCCAAGAAGGCGTCAGGGGCGGCGAGCAGTACTTC
.	TRBV6-5	TRBD2	TRBJ2-3	CASSYSGGGTDTQYF	TGTGCCAGCAGTTATAGCGGGGGGGGAACAGATACGCAGTATTTT
.	TRBV9	TRBD2	TRBJ2-1	CASSNSPMNGASGGADYNEQFF	TGTGCCAGCAGCAACTCACCCATGAATGGAGCTAGCGGGGGGGCGGACTACAATGAGCAGTTCTTC
once	TRBV24-1	TRBD1	TRBJ2-5	CATSDYGQGRETQYF	TGTGCCACCAGTGACTACGGACAGGGGCGGGAGACCCAGTACTTC
.	TRBV6-5	TRBD1	TRBJ2-1	CASSSYRGEQFF	TGTGCCAGCAGTTCCTACAGGGGTGAGCAGTTCTTC
.	TRBV6-5	.	TRBJ1-5	CASSYSEEGNQPQHF	TGTGCCAGCAGTTACTCGGAGGAGGGCAATCAGCCCCAGCATTTT
.	TRBV19	TRBD2	TRBJ2-5	CASSITSEIETQYF	TGTGCCAGTAGTATAACTAGCGAGATAGAGACCCAGTACTTC
.	TRBV30	TRBD1	TRBJ1-2	CAWSVLPDRANYGYTF	TGTGCCTGGAGTGTGCTCCCGGACAGGGCGAACTATGGCTACACCTTC
.	TRBV3-1/TRBV3-2	.	TRBJ2-2	CASSQGASASPGELFF	TGTGCCAGCAGCCAAGGGGCTAGCGCATCACCCGGGGAGCTGTTTTTT
.	TRBV6-6	.	TRBJ2-1	CASSYSRGEQFF	TGTGCCAGCAGTTACTCCCGGGGTGAGCAGTTCTTC
once	TRBV9	.	TRBJ1-4	CASSVGLQGGEKLFF	TGTGCCAGCAGCGTAGGATTACAGGGCGGGGAAAAACTGTTTTTT
.	TRBV4-1	.	TRBJ1-6	CASSQGGSPLHF	TGCGCCAGCAGCCAAGGCGGTTCACCCCTCCACTTT
.	TRBV19	TRBD1	TRBJ2-1	CASRRTGGGGEQFF	TGTGCCAGTAGAAGGACAGGGGGCGGCGGTGAGCAGTTCTTC
.	TRBV6-5	TRBD1	TRBJ1-2	CASSTRQGWSYGYTF	TGTGCCAGCAGTACCCGACAGGGTTGGAGCTATGGCTACACCTTC
.	TRBV4-1	.	TRBJ1-4	CASSHGWEKLFF	TGCGCCAGCAGCCACGGGTGGGAAAAACTGTTTTTT
.	TRBV7-2	TRBD1	TRBJ1-2	CASSFSAQGAYGYTF	TGTGCCAGCAGCTTTTCGGCCCAGGGGGCCTATGGCTACACCTTC
.	TRBV10-3	.	TRBJ2-7	CATRPGGRNYEQYF	TGTGCCACCCGCCCAGGTGGTAGGAACTACGAGCAGTACTTC
.	TRBV3-1/TRBV3-2	.	TRBJ2-4	CASSQDRGKGGGKNIQYF	TGTGCCAGCAGCCAAGATCGGGGGAAGGGAGGGGGCAAAAACATTCAGTACTTC
.	TRBV5-1	TRBD1	TRBJ1-2	CASSQSKGTGVRGYTF	TGCGCCAGCAGTCAAAGTAAAGGGACAGGGGTTCGCGGCTACACCTTC
.	TRBV28	.	TRBJ2-7	CASSETEIPTYEQYF	TGTGCCAGCAGTGAAACCGAGATACCGACCTACGAGCAGTACTTC
.	TRBV6-5	.	TRBJ1-1	CASSKGGGYTEAFF	TGTGCCAGCAGTAAGGGGGGAGGGTACACTGAAGCTTTCTTT
.	TRBV19	.	TRBJ2-2	CASSMLTANTGELFF	TGTGCCAGTAGTATGCTTACAGCGAACACCGGGGAGCTGTTTTTT
.	TRBV19	TRBD2	TRBJ2-5	CASSIGGGAGIQETQYF	TGTGCCAGTAGTATAGGCGGCGGAGCGGGGATCCAAGAGACCCAGTACTTC
.	TRBV7-9	.	TRBJ1-6	CASSLAPGDSSYNSPLHF	TGTGCCAGCAGCTTAGCCCCAGGGGATAGCTCCTATAATTCACCCCTCCACTTT
few	TRBV5-1	TRBD1	TRBJ2-7	CASSLWTGKANEQYF	TGCGCCAGCAGCCTGTGGACAGGGAAGGCGAACGAGCAGTACTTC
.	TRBV5-1	.	TRBJ2-3	CASSSPARAPTDTQYF	TGCGCCAGCAGCTCGCCGGCGCGGGCCCCCACAGATACGCAGTATTTT
.	TRBV5-4	TRBD1	TRBJ1-2	CASSSSDRVFGYTF	TGTGCCAGCAGCTCTTCCGACAGGGTATTCGGCTACACCTTC
.	TRBV25-1	TRBD1	TRBJ1-4	CASQDRGGEKLFF	TGTGCCAGCCAGGACAGGGGTGGTGAAAAACTGTTTTTT
once	TRBV13	TRBD2	TRBJ2-5	CASSFGTSGQETQYF	TGTGCCAGCAGCTTCGGGACTAGCGGGCAAGAGACCCAGTACTTC